This is a list of T cell receptor beta chains from one sample in a study of blood T cell repertoires in COVID-19. TCRdb's copy holds only in-frame clones and misses some; the assay was immunoSEQ multiplex PCR. The profile covers some 250,000 clones, with 70% to 85% appearing a single time and roughly 10% taken by the ten largest. The specimen sequenced was peripheral blood. The origin of the receptors is a woman of 80 years or more with acute or convalescent COVID-19. Each CDR3 is given with its conserved first and last residue. Rows may omit the clone size; those that give it use once, few, many or a size class.

J,V,size,CDR3
TRBJ1-6,TRBV6-5,.,CASGTGGSPLHF
TRBJ1-6,TRBV6-1,.,CASSEAEATGFGPLHF
TRBJ1-1,TRBV5-1,.,CASSLIGQPNTEAFF
TRBJ1-2,TRBV18,.,CASSPLRDRSNYGYTF
TRBJ2-7,TRBV6-6,.,CASSYSGTGYEQYF
TRBJ1-2,TRBV12-3/TRBV12-4,.,CASSLWGEESYTF
TRBJ2-2,TRBV6-4,.,CASSGGTGDTGELFF
TRBJ2-5,TRBV24-1,.,CATSDLPRTGLETQYF
TRBJ2-3,TRBV19,.,CATRDRVWTDTQYF
TRBJ2-7,TRBV5-1,.,CASSPRTGGYEQYF
TRBJ1-1,TRBV30,.,CAWSVPSIGYTEAFF
TRBJ1-1,TRBV28,.,CASSLQGARGPEAFF
TRBJ2-7,TRBV10-3,.,CAISESRQTEQYF
TRBJ2-2,TRBV7-2,.,CASSLFHGTSGVTGELFF
TRBJ1-5,TRBV18,.,CASSPQRTDLYQPQHF
TRBJ2-7,TRBV18,.,CASSPHKGSSYEQYF
TRBJ2-2,TRBV3-1/TRBV3-2,many,CASSQDSRGTGELFF
TRBJ1-6,TRBV7-3,.,CASSLRGYNSPLHF
TRBJ2-2,TRBV3-1/TRBV3-2,once,CASSQEAGTKNTGELFF
TRBJ2-3,TRBV7-6,once,CASSYPTLSGGADTQYF
TRBJ2-7,TRBV6-5,few,CASSYSGTGSYEQYF
TRBJ2-2,TRBV28,.,CASSLYSGRGWGNTGELFF